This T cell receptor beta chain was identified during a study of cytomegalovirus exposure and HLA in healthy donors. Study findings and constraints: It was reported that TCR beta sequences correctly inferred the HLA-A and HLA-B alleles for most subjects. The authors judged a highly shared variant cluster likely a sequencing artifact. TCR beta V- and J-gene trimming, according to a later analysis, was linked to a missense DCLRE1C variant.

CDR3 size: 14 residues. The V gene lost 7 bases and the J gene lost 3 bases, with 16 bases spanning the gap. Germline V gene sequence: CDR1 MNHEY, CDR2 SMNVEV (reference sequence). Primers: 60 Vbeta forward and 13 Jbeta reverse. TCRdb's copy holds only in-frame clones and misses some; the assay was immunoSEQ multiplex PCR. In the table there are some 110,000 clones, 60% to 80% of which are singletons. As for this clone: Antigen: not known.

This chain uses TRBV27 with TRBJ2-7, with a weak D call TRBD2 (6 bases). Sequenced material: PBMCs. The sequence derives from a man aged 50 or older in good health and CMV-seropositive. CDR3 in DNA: TGTGCCAGCAATAATCGGGGGAACGGCTACGAGCAGTACTTC. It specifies CASNNRGNGYEQYF.